This T cell receptor (beta chain) derives from a study of molecular identifiers for immune sequencing clone quantification. Notes on the study in general: Spiked Jurkat TCR RNA from one cell was reportedly detectable among under 1.2 million naive cells.

For this clonotype: Its antigen is unknown. This sequence may be a read error, since a much larger clone differs from it by one base.

There are 12 residues in the CDR3. The germline CDR1 and CDR2 sequences are KGHSH and LQKENI. MiXCR was run by TCRdb on the PCR reads, yielding one entry per CDR3 protein. The sample carries some 650,000 distinct CDR3 sequences, just under 20% recorded once. The chain has TRBV18 and TRBJ1-1; D gene uncertain. The specimen sequenced was naive CD8+ T cells from blood, with Jurkat cell RNA spiked in. Subset defined: FACS-sorted CD8+CD4-CCR7+CD45RA+ naive T cells. The receptor's source is a human donor in good health. Some libraries in this study had Jurkat cell RNA spiked in. The CDR3 DNA is TGTGCCGGCTCACCCACGTCCGCTGAAGCTTTCTTT. Translating gives CAGSPTSAEAFF.